The 32 T cell receptor beta chains reported below all come from one sample, sequenced in a study of blood T cell repertoires in COVID-19. The assay was immunoSEQ multiplex PCR, and TCRdb's table has in-frame clones only and misses some. Of over 300,000 clones listed, roughly 85% were seen once; the top ten hold around 6.9%. The material sequenced was peripheral blood. Receptors were obtained from a human donor in a cohort sampled during active COVID-19.

About this clone itself: Other DNA sequences in this sample translate to the same CDR3. The rearrangement joins TRBV20-1 to TRBJ1-2; D is unresolved. The V end lost 5 bases, the J end lost 7 bases, and 5 bases lay between the germline ends. The CDR3 is 9 amino acids. CDR1 DFQATT and CDR2 SNEGSKA come from the germline V gene (reference sequence). In DNA, the CDR3 is TGCAGTGCTCCGGGTGGCTACACCTTC. Amino acid sequence: CSAPGGYTF.

This sequence joins TRBV6-5 and TRBJ1-1, with D perhaps TRBD1 (6 bases). V lost 0 bases to trimming and J lost 4 bases, with 9 bases between them. CDR1 MNHEY and CDR2 SVGAGI come from the germline V gene. The CDR3 is 14 residues long. CDR3 bases: TGTGCCAGCAGTTACTCGGAAGGGGGCACTGAAGCTTTCTTT. Protein product: CASSYSEGGTEAFF.

The V and J genes are TRBV11-1 and TRBJ2-5; 9 positions match TRBD1. This CDR3 is built from 14 residues. Germline trimming cut 5 bases from V and 7 bases from J; bases unmatched to any gene: 8. Germline lookup yields CDR1 SGHAT and CDR2 FQDESV (reference sequence). CDR3 protein: CASSPSTGGATQYF. As DNA, the CDR3 is TGTGCCAGCAGCCCTTCGACAGGGGGAGCGACCCAGTACTTC.

The chain couples TRBV10-3 to TRBJ2-7; the D gene is possibly TRBD1 (5 bases). With 6 bases removed from V and 7 bases from J, the gap between germline ends came to 16 bases. Germline V gene sequence: CDR1 ENHRY, CDR2 SYGVKD. The CDR3 is 13 amino acids. Here the CDR3 DNA reads TGTGCCATCAGCAGGGTAAGGGGAAAGGAGCAGTACTTC. Its translation: CAISRVRGKEQYF.

This sequence joins TRBV29-1 and TRBJ2-3; tentatively, D is TRBD2 (5 bases). Germline CDR1 and CDR2: SQVTM and ANQGSEA. V dropped 0 bases and J dropped 0 bases, with 13 bases sitting between them. This CDR3 contains 16 residues. In DNA form, the CDR3 reads TGCAGCGTTGAAGATCGACTAAAATTTAGCACAGATACGCAGTATTTT. Translating gives CSVEDRLKFSTDTQYF.

The chain joins TRBV12-5 to TRBJ1-2, with D maybe TRBD1 (5 bases). The CDR3 covers 14 residues. V was trimmed by 0 bases and J by 5 bases, leaving 10 bases between them. Per the germline V gene, CDR1 is LGHNT and CDR2 is FRNRAP. CDR3 DNA: TGTGCTAGTGGTTTGGTTAGGGGTGGGTATGGCTACACCTTC. Protein: CASGLVRGGYGYTF.

The chain joins TRBV27 to TRBJ2-6; 7 bases fit TRBD1. The ends lost 5 bases at V and 0 bases at J; junction bases unmatched: 1. Germline CDR1 and CDR2: MNHEY and SMNVEV (reference sequence). The CDR3 sequence is 15 residues long. The CDR3 coding sequence is TGTGCCAGCAGTGCAGGGGGCTCTGGGGCCAACGTCCTGACTTTC. Translation: CASSAGGSGANVLTF.

The J gene is TRBJ1-4, the V gene TRBV7-4, with D unresolved. The V gene lost 3 bases and the J gene lost 5 bases, with 13 bases spanning the gap. CDR1 SGHVT and CDR2 SQSDAQ come from the germline V gene. This CDR3 is 15 amino acids long. The CDR3 bases are TGTGCCAGCAGCTTTGGTGGGCTGATCAATGAAAAACTGTTTTTT. This gives the protein CASSFGGLINEKLFF.

V is TRBV27 and J is TRBJ1-4; 8 positions agree with TRBD1. Germline CDR1 is MNHEY and CDR2 is SMNVEV (reference sequence). The V segment lost 5 bases and the J segment 7 bases; nucleotides outside the gene matches: 3. This CDR3 is built from 13 residues. CDR3 region: CASSLTGVEKLFF. CDR3 bases: TGTGCCAGCAGTCTGACAGGGGTTGAAAAACTGTTTTTT.

The rearrangement uses TRBV6-5 and TRBJ1-1; 9 positions agree with TRBD1. Per the germline V gene, CDR1 is MNHEY and CDR2 is SVGAGI. The CDR3 is 14 residues long. V gave up 4 bases and J gave up 5 bases; unmatched junction bases: 5. The CDR3 bases are TGTGCCAGCAGTTGGGGGACAGGGAGAACTGAAGCTTTCTTT. Translation: CASSWGTGRTEAFF.

The J gene is TRBJ2-3, the V gene TRBV7-9; D might be TRBD1 (6 bases). CDR1 and CDR2 from the germline V gene are SEHNR and FQNEAQ (reference sequence). The CDR3 totals 14 residues. The germline V and J ends were trimmed by 4 bases and 4 bases, with 12 bases remaining between them. The CDR3 protein is CASSSTGESDTQYF. The CDR3 bases are TGTGCCAGCAGCTCGACAGGAGAATCAGATACGCAGTATTTT.

The rearrangement uses TRBV27 and TRBJ2-7; the match to TRBD2 covers 14 bases. Per the germline V gene, CDR1 is MNHEY and CDR2 is SMNVEV (reference sequence). This CDR3 is built from 16 residues. Trimming removed 5 bases from V and 3 bases from J; junction bases left unmatched: 6. Written as DNA, the CDR3 is TGTGCCAGCAGTACTGGACTAGCGGGGGGATTCTACGAGCAGTACTTC. Its protein product is CASSTGLAGGFYEQYF.

This chain connects TRBV5-4 to TRBJ2-7, with D possibly being TRBD2 (6 bases). Trimming took off 2 bases at V and 4 bases at J, with 10 bases between the two ends. The CDR3 consists of 13 residues. The V gene's germline CDR1 is SGHNT and CDR2 YYREEE (reference sequence). This chain's CDR3 is CASSFRGTYEQYF. CDR3 bases: TGTGCCAGCAGCTTCCGCGGGACTTACGAGCAGTACTTC.

This clone occurred once. The CDR3 spells CASTPGASSGSPLHF. CDR3 coding DNA: TGTGCCAGCACCCCAGGGGCTTCCTCTGGGTCACCCCTCCACTTT. The genes are TRBV6-5 and TRBJ1-6; D may be TRBD1 (6 bases). V dropped 7 bases and J dropped 10 bases, with 20 bases sitting between them. The CDR3 is made up of 15 amino acids. The germline gives CDR1 MNHEY, CDR2 SVGAGI.

J is TRBJ2-6 and V is TRBV18; tentative D call: TRBD1 (6 bases). Germline values: CDR1 KGHSH, CDR2 LQKENI. V dropped 6 bases and J dropped 3 bases, with 12 bases sitting between them. The CDR3 totals 15 residues. CDR3 sequence: CASSEQGVGANVLTF. CDR3 sequence (DNA): TGTGCCAGCTCGGAACAGGGAGTTGGGGCCAACGTCCTGACTTTC.

In this sample, this clone turned up once. The rearrangement links TRBV10-3 to TRBJ1-2, with TRBD1 matching 8 bases. V lost 6 bases to trimming and J lost 6 bases; unmatched junction nucleotides: 6. Germline-derived CDR1 and CDR2 are ENHRY and SYGVKD. This CDR3 contains 13 residues. CDR3 bases: TGTGCCATCAGGCCCGGACAGGGAGATGGCTACACCTTC. Translation: CAIRPGQGDGYTF.

This rearrangement joins TRBV5-4 to TRBJ2-7, with 12 bases matching TRBD1. The CDR3 is 16 amino acids. Germline values: CDR1 SGHNT, CDR2 YYREEE (reference sequence). V was clipped by 4 bases and J by 6 bases; unmatched bases: 11. CDR3: CASSPPGQGARGEQYF. The CDR3 DNA sequence: TGTGCCAGCAGCCCCCCGGGACAGGGGGCGAGGGGCGAGCAGTACTTC.

In regard to this clone: The sample holds other DNA sequences that translate to the same CDR3. V and J are TRBV12-3 or TRBV12-4 and TRBJ1-2; a weak D match, TRBD1 (5 bases). Trimming pared 1 base from V and 4 bases from J, leaving 7 bases between. The CDR3 runs to 13 residues. CDR3 residues: CASSLGGGYGYTF. In nucleotides, the CDR3 is TGTGCCAGCAGTTTAGGGGGGGGCTATGGCTACACCTTC.

This chain links TRBV18 with TRBJ1-2, with 8 bases matching TRBD1. This CDR3 has 15 amino acids. Per germline, CDR1 KGHSH and CDR2 LQKENI. V shed 3 bases and J 0 bases; nucleotides not matched to a gene: 3. The CDR3 sequence is CASSPAGQANYGYTF. CDR3 DNA: TGTGCCAGCTCACCGGCGGGACAGGCTAACTATGGCTACACCTTC. The whole variable domain, filled in from reference TRBV18 and TRBJ1-2, reads NAGVMQNPRHLVRRRGQEARLRCSPMKGHSHVYWYRQLPEEGLKFMVYLQKENIIDESGMPKERFSAEFPKEGPSILRIQQVVRGDSAAYFCASSPAGQANYGYTFGSGTRLTVV.

J is TRBJ2-7 and V is TRBV30; possibly TRBD2 for D (5 bases). From germline, CDR1 is GTSNPN and CDR2 SVGIG (reference sequence). Trimming removed 1 base from V and 6 bases from J, with 16 bases in between. The CDR3 has 14 amino acids. The CDR3 loop reads CAWSEVTDAGEQYF. The CDR3 DNA sequence: TGTGCCTGGAGTGAGGTGACGGACGCGGGCGAGCAGTACTTC.

CDR3 nucleotide sequence: TGTGCCAGCAGTCCCCGCGGCGCGATATGGGGCTACACCTTC. Translation: CASSPRGAIWGYTF. The chain links TRBV27 to TRBJ1-2; D gene ambiguous. Trimming removed 5 bases from V and 8 bases from J, with 18 bases in between. The CDR3 contains 14 residues. CDR1 MNHEY and CDR2 SMNVEV come from the germline V gene (reference sequence).

The chain carries TRBV6-5 and TRBJ1-6; D might be TRBD1 (6 bases). V was trimmed by 8 bases and J by 5 bases, leaving 10 bases between them. Germline-derived CDR1 and CDR2 are MNHEY and SVGAGI. The CDR3 sequence is 13 residues long. CDR3 in DNA: TGTGCCAGCTATACAGGGAATAATTCACCCCTCCACTTT. It specifies CASYTGNNSPLHF.

The genes are TRBV24-1 and TRBJ1-2, with D possibly being TRBD1 (5 bases). The V end was cut by 3 bases, the J end by 8 bases, with 18 bases between. Germline V gene lookup returns CDR1 KGHDR and CDR2 SFDVKD. The CDR3 is made up of 15 amino acids. CDR3 in amino acids: CATSDARLWGEGYTF. In DNA, the CDR3 is TGTGCCACCAGTGATGCCCGCCTTTGGGGGGAAGGCTACACCTTC.

The chain has TRBV5-6 and TRBJ2-7; 8 nucleotides align to TRBD1. V dropped 5 bases and J dropped 6; count of bases not matched to a gene: 7. This CDR3 region has 13 residues. Germline-derived CDR1 and CDR2 are SGHDT and YYEEEE. The CDR3 bases are TGTGCCAGCAGTCAAGGCAGGGGGCGCGAGCAGTACTTC. This encodes CASSQGRGREQYF.

The CDR3 here is CASSESGQGNDEQFF. In DNA form, the CDR3 reads TGCGCCAGCAGTGAGTCCGGGCAGGGGAACGATGAGCAGTTCTTC. This chain connects TRBV10-1 to TRBJ2-1; a possible D gene is TRBD1 (6 bases). This CDR3 region has 15 residues. V was clipped by 0 bases and J by 8 bases, with 14 bases between them. The germline gives CDR1 WNHNN, CDR2 SYGVQD (reference sequence).

V usage is TRBV5-8 and J usage is TRBJ2-4, with D possibly TRBD1 on 6 matching bases. V lost 6 bases, J lost 9 bases, and 13 bases lay in between. Germline lookup yields CDR1 SGHTS and CDR2 YDEGEE. CDR3 length: 12 residues. CDR3 loop: CASTLGGSIQYF. The CDR3 DNA is TGTGCCAGCACCTTAGGGGGATCCATTCAGTACTTC. Complete variable domain (other parts from reference TRBV5-8 and TRBJ2-4): EAGVTQSPTHLIKTRGQQATLRCSPISGHTSVYWYQQALGLGLQFLLWYDEGEERNRGNFPPRFSGRQFPNYSSELNVNALELEDSALYLCASTLGGSIQYFGAGTRLSVL.

The chain employs TRBV4-1 and TRBJ1-6, with TRBD1 matching over 9 bases. Germline V gives CDR1 MGHRA, CDR2 YSYEKL. The CDR3 is 19 amino acids. V shed 0 bases and J 0 bases; nucleotides not matched to a gene: 6. The CDR3 is CASSQDGQGPRSYNSPLHF. For the CDR3, the DNA is TGCGCCAGCAGCCAAGATGGACAGGGGCCACGCTCCTATAATTCACCCCTCCACTTT.

This clone was seen a handful of times. The V and J genes are TRBV12-5 and TRBJ2-6; 7 bases match TRBD1. This CDR3 contains 16 residues. The V and J ends lost 1 base and 1 base, in that order; junction bases with no gene match: 1. Germline assignment: CDR1 LGHNT and CDR2 FRNRAP. DNA of the CDR3: TGTGCTAGTGGTTTGGGACAGGGATCTGGGGCCAACGTCCTGACTTTC. Its translation: CASGLGQGSGANVLTF. Using reference TRBV12-5 and TRBJ2-6 for the parts outside the CDR3, the full variable domain is DARVTQTPRHKVTEMGQEVTMRCQPILGHNTVFWYRQTMMQGLELLAYFRNRAPLDDSGMPKDRFSAEMPDATLATLKIQPSEPRDSAVYFCASGLGQGSGANVLTFGAGSRLTVL.

The gene calls are TRBV5-1 and TRBJ2-3; 7 bases align to TRBD2. Germline V CDR1 and CDR2: SGHRS, YFSETQ. V lost 2 bases, J lost 4 bases, and 4 bases stayed unmatched. The CDR3 length is 14 residues. In nucleotides, the CDR3 is TGCGCCAGCAGCTTATGGGAGGGGTCAGATACGCAGTATTTT. Translating gives CASSLWEGSDTQYF.

This clone has only one observation. V and J are TRBV27 and TRBJ2-1, with 10 bases aligning to TRBD1. Looked up from germline, CDR1 is MNHEY and CDR2 is SMNVEV (reference sequence). The CDR3 runs to 14 residues. The V gene end was trimmed by 5 bases and the J gene end by 6 bases; junction bases not matched to a gene: 4. As DNA, the CDR3 is TGTGCCAGCAGTGGGGACAGGGGTTTCAATGAGCAGTTCTTC. Protein sequence: CASSGDRGFNEQFF.

The chain combines TRBV7-8 with TRBJ1-5; 8 bases fit TRBD1. From germline, CDR1 is SGHVS and CDR2 FQNEAQ. V gave up 5 bases and J gave up 9 bases; unmatched junction bases: 9. The CDR3 is 14 residues long. The CDR3 nucleotides are TGTGCCAGCAGCATCAACAGGGGGACGGGGCCCCAGCATTTT. It codes for CASSINRGTGPQHF.

The CDR3 sequence: CASSQTGDGYTF. CDR3 nucleotide sequence: TGTGCCAGCAGCCAGACAGGGGACGGCTACACCTTC. The chain recombines TRBV3-1 (or the pseudogene TRBV3-2) with TRBJ1-2; TRBD1 agrees at 8 bases. Germline V lookup: CDR1 LGHDT, CDR2 YNNKEL (reference sequence). The CDR3 has 12 residues. V lost 3 bases to trimming and J lost 8 bases; unmatched junction nucleotides: 2.